This entry concerns a single T cell receptor beta chain. Its antigen is unknown. Sorted-subset replicate PCRs used roughly 210 ng of genomic DNA. This amount corresponded to 30,000 to 35,000 T cell genomes. TCRdb's table, derived via immunoSEQ multiplex PCR, lists solely in-frame clones and lacks some. The table lists about 2,500,000 clones, around nine tenths of them singletons. The sample comes from a study of shared clonotypes between healthy human individuals. Partitioning of CD4+ cells yielded a CD45RA+ naive subset and a CD45RA-negative memory subset. General study points: Several donors shared approximately 5% of their naive CD4 clonotypes. Shared clonotypes across all four donors exceeded non-shared ones in generation probability.

This receptor was obtained from a man aged 18 to 29 in good health. Sequenced: naive CD4+ T cells sorted from blood. This sample's subset: CD45RA+ positively selected.

The CDR3 bases are TGTGCCAGCAGTCCTGGGACTAGCGGGGGAGTCCAAGAGACCCAGTACTTC. Protein: CASSPGTSGGVQETQYF. The genes are TRBV7-2 and TRBJ2-5; 14 bases fit TRBD2. After removal of 6 bases from V and 1 base from J, the junction contained 7 bases not matched to a gene. The germline gives CDR1 SGHTA, CDR2 FQGNSA. CDR3 length: 17 amino acids.